Listed here is a single T cell receptor (beta chain). These data are taken from a study of cytomegalovirus exposure and HLA in healthy donors. PCR primers comprised 60 Vbeta and 13 Jbeta primers. The table came from immunoSEQ multiplex PCR; TCRdb's copy has only in-frame clones and leaves some out. Seen here are 100,000 to 150,000 clones, 78% observed once, and the top ten hold approximately 1.5%. Sequences were obtained from PBMCs. The origin of this receptor is a woman aged 18-29 years in good health and CMV-seronegative.

CDR3 nucleotide sequence: TGTGCCAGCAGCTTAGTAGGGACTAGCGTCGTCAATGAGCAGTTCTTC. It is translated as CASSLVGTSVVNEQFF. The rearrangement links TRBV7-9 to TRBJ2-1; 10 nucleotides agree with TRBD2. The CDR3 is 16 residues long. The trim removed 1 base at V and 6 bases at J, leaving 6 bases unmatched. Germline CDR1 SEHNR, CDR2 FQNEAQ (reference sequence). Complete variable domain (other parts from reference TRBV7-9 and TRBJ2-1): DTGVSQNPRHKITKRGQNVTFRCDPISEHNRLYWYRQTLGQGPEFLTYFQNEAQLEKSRLLSDRFSAERPKGSFSTLEIQRTEQGDSAMYLCASSLVGTSVVNEQFFGPGTRLTVL.